The present T cell receptor (beta chain) was sequenced within a study of T cell responses to AZD1222 COVID-19 vaccine (TCRdb year 2021). In terms of the full investigation: A total of about 230 trial participants underwent TCR sequencing, of whom about 200 received two doses of AZD1222 and around 25 received two doses of the MenACWY control vaccine. Trial participants were enrolled into age subgroups of 18-55, 56-69 and 70-plus years, which contained roughly 150, 30 and 60 TCR-sequenced participants, respectively.

Explained via the paper, the time point label denotes: about 28 days (+/-7) after the second vaccine dose. Because spike-specific TCR depth and breadth did not differ between the two schedules, AZD1222 recipients who got a second dose at roughly 4 weeks were pooled with those who got a second dose at roughly 12 weeks. Vaccinee samples were obtained from the UK trials COV001 and COV002, which included a single-blind randomized controlled phase 2/3 trial of AZD1222 (ChAdOx1 nCoV-19) in healthy adults. For TCRbeta chain sequencing, PBMC samples were collected from trial participants at day 0 and at day 28 after the second dose. Broader findings and caveats from the paper: Epitopes outside the regions mutated in the B.1.351 and B.1.1.7 variants were reportedly recognized by nearly half of the unique spike-specific TCRs. After two AZD1222 doses, both the breadth and the depth of spike-specific TCRs were significantly higher than at day 0 and than in MenACWY recipients. The vaccine-associated CD4 TCRs covered the entire spike protein, and the dominant responses fell in regions 160-218 and 743-854. Because no day 14 peak-response samples were available, the repertoires could be characterized only after the peak T cell response. Participants were mostly white British and included more females than males, and it was suggested by the authors that clonal diversity may have been underestimated. In the small 56-69-year group, the increase in depth fell short of significance, most likely because of low power. Conclusions about previously exposed vaccinees are limited because only five to seven AZD1222 recipients were SARS-CoV-2 seropositive at baseline.

The CDR3 regions of human TCRbeta chains were analyzed by immunosequencing. On the authors' methods: Repertoire TCRs were checked for matches against a reference library of SARS-CoV-2-specific TCRs that had been generated using the MIRA antigen-specificity platform. Breadth meant the fraction of unique TCRs that were SARS-CoV-2-associated, whereas depth meant the fraction of total T cells that were SARS-CoV-2-associated. Using the MIRA data, each spike-specific TCR was assigned both to the spike region to which the TCR was reactive and to a CD4 or CD8 class. Log10-transformed breadth and depth values were compared by one-way ANOVA with Sidak's multiple comparisons tests. In TCRdb, the immuneACCESS table is reduced to in-frame sequences with V and J assigned. These tables do not hold every clone; where another copy was compared, an unresolved V gene accounts for under half, and the others remain unexplained. V and J calls and clone size come straight from that table; D and trimming were deduced from the DNA. Across this sample there are fewer than 140,000 clones, with about 92% seen only once. Together, the top ten hold under 8.5% of the sample.

For this clone: The antigen this receptor binds is unknown. Base qualities are not recorded, but no much larger clone differs from it by a single base.

This sequence originates from an adult who received the AZD1222 COVID-19 vaccine. This sample comprised peripheral blood, obtained 28 days after the second AZD1222 dose.

In nucleotides, the sequence is TGCGCCAGCAGCTCGGGACAGGGAGACGAGCAGTACTTC. It is translated as CASSSGQGDEQYF. Here the chain combines TRBV5-1 and TRBJ2-7, and 9 bases in between align with TRBD1. The CDR3 numbers 13 residues from cysteine through phenylalanine. CDR3 DNA is the only sequence kept; it has 39 bases, read in frame from the first base. Trimming leaves V shorter by 3 bases and J shorter by 5 bases, with the junction holding 3 bases beyond the gene matches. CDR1 is given as SGHRS and CDR2 as YFSETQ, both from the germline V gene.